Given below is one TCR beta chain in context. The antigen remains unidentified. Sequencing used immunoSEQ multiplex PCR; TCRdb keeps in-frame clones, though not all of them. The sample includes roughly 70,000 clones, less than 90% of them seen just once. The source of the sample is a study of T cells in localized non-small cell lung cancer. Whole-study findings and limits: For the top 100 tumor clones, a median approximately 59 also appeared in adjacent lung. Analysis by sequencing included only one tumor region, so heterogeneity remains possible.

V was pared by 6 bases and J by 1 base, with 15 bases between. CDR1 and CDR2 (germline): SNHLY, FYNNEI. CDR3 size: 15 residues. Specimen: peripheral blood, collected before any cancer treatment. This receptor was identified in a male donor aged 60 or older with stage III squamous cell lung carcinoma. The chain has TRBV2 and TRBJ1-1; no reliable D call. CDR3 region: CASSPALGGNTEAFF. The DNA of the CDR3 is TGTGCCAGCAGCCCCGCCCTGGGAGGGAACACTGAAGCTTTCTTT. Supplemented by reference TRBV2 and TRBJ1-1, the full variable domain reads EPEVTQTPSHQVTQMGQEVILRCVPISNHLYFYWYRQILGQKVEFLVSFYNNEISEKSEIFDDQFSVERPDGSNFTLKIRSTKLEDSAMYFCASSPALGGNTEAFFGQGTRLTVV.